One sample yielded the 19 T cell receptor beta chains listed below, sequenced in a study of blood T cells in healthy people across ages. A second PCR, run for about 6 to 12 cycles, used a sample-barcoded 5' primer plus a J-beta primer mix. TCRdb passed the 5' RACE reads through MiXCR, listing each CDR3 protein once. The sample gives over 1,500,000 distinct CDR3 sequences, around half of which show up once; around 2.1% is in the top ten. Material for sequencing was blood. These receptors all come from a woman aged 40 to 50 in good health.

This clonotype was seen a handful of times. DNA for the CDR3: TGTGCCAGTAGTATCCACGAGCAGTACTTC. Translated: CASSIHEQYF. This rearrangement joins TRBV19 to TRBJ2-5; D is undetermined. The DNA end is a closer match to TRBJ2-7, so the J assignment may be wrong. Germline CDR1 LNHDA, CDR2 SQIVND (reference sequence). The CDR3 consists of 10 residues.

This clonotype is a singleton in its sample. V gene TRBV6-2 or TRBV6-3 combines with J gene TRBJ1-2; D is unresolved. Trimming pared 2 bases from V and 4 bases from J, leaving 11 bases between. CDR1 is MNHEY, CDR2 SVGEGT, per germline. The CDR3 totals 14 residues. Here the CDR3 reads CASSYVQIIYGYTF. The CDR3 nucleotides are TGTGCCAGCAGTTACGTACAGATTATCTATGGCTACACCTTC.

The chain combines TRBV20-1 with TRBJ2-3; 12 bases are shared with TRBD2. In germline, CDR1 is DFQATT, CDR2 SNEGSKA (reference sequence). The CDR3 runs 18 residues. The trim removed 2 bases at V and 7 bases at J, leaving 16 bases unmatched. The chain's CDR3 is CSARSLAGGTNVLHTQYF. The CDR3 coding sequence is TGCAGTGCTAGAAGCCTAGCGGGGGGGACAAACGTCCTCCATACGCAGTATTTT.

This rearrangement joins TRBV20-1 to TRBJ2-3; 9 positions agree with TRBD2. V trimming: 6 bases; J trimming: 4 bases; junction bases outside the gene matches: 11. Germline V gene lookup returns CDR1 DFQATT and CDR2 SNEGSKA (reference sequence). This CDR3 has 15 amino acids. The CDR3 protein is CSAGGGGGVADTQYF. The DNA of the CDR3 is TGCAGTGCCGGAGGGGGCGGGGGGGTAGCAGATACGCAGTATTTT.

V and J are TRBV20-1 and TRBJ1-4; D is undetermined. V shed 8 bases and J shed 2 bases, with 12 bases lying between them. Germline CDR1 and CDR2: DFQATT and SNEGSKA (reference sequence). This CDR3 has 13 amino acids. For the CDR3, the DNA is TGCAGTATCCCCGGGAGGACTAATGAAAAACTGTTTTTT. Translated, it gives CSIPGRTNEKLFF.

The chain joins TRBV7-6 to TRBJ2-7; D call uncertain. Deletions cut 1 base from V and 1 base from J, with 17 bases between. Germline values: CDR1 SGHVS, CDR2 FNYEAQ. The CDR3 spans 17 residues. The CDR3 loop reads CASSLESRALGSYEQYF. CDR3 sequence (DNA): TGTGCCAGCAGCTTAGAATCTAGGGCCCTTGGGTCCTACGAGCAGTACTTC.

V and J are TRBV6-5 and TRBJ2-7; 8 bases map to TRBD2. CDR3 length equals 15 residues. After removal of 2 bases from V and 4 bases from J, the junction contained 7 bases not matched to a gene. The germline CDR1 and CDR2 sequences are MNHEY and SVGAGI. CDR3 nucleotide sequence: TGTGCCAGCAGTTACCAGGCGGGGGGCGCATACGAGCAGTACTTC. This encodes CASSYQAGGAYEQYF.

This chain connects TRBV20-1 to TRBJ2-7, with TRBD2 matching over 15 bases. After removal of 3 bases from V and 5 bases from J, the junction contained 5 bases not matched to a gene. CDR1 DFQATT and CDR2 SNEGSKA come from the germline V gene (reference sequence). The CDR3 is made up of 15 amino acids. The CDR3 DNA reads TGCAGTGCTAGTGGACTAGCGGGGGGGATTGACGAGCAGTACTTC. It codes for CSASGLAGGIDEQYF.

This chain connects TRBV6-2 or TRBV6-3 to TRBJ2-1, with 7 nucleotides matching TRBD2. Germline V lookup: CDR1 MNHEY, CDR2 SVGEGT. V was pared by 0 bases and J by 4 bases, with 6 bases of the junction left unmatched. The CDR3 is 16 residues long. The CDR3 loop is CASSYSPGGFYNEQFF. CDR3 nucleotides: TGTGCCAGCAGTTACTCGCCGGGGGGTTTTTACAATGAGCAGTTCTTC.

CDR3 amino acids: CSVGTSGVYNEQFF. The CDR3 DNA reads TGCAGCGTTGGCACTAGCGGGGTCTACAATGAGCAGTTCTTC. The chain joins TRBV29-1 to TRBJ2-1; 10 positions agree with TRBD2. V was clipped by 4 bases and J by 3 bases; unmatched bases: 3. This CDR3 has 14 amino acids. CDR1 and CDR2 from the germline V gene are SQVTM and ANQGSEA.

This clonotype was detected only once. The chain recombines TRBV9 with TRBJ2-7; tentatively, D is TRBD1 (6 bases). The DNA end lines up better with TRBJ2-4; the J call may be wrong. This CDR3 spans 17 amino acids. Germline V gene lookup returns CDR1 SGDLS and CDR2 YYNGEE. The CDR3 protein is CASSVDPFLTGKNIQYF. As DNA, the CDR3 is TGTGCCAGCAGCGTAGACCCCTTTTTGACAGGCAAAAACATTCAGTACTTC.

The rearrangement uses TRBV28 and TRBJ2-5, with D hard to call. The DNA end favors TRBJ2-7, so the J call may be wrong. The CDR3 is made up of 15 amino acids. Germline V gene sequence: CDR1 MDHEN, CDR2 SYDVKM. The CDR3 region has the DNA TGTGCCAGCAGTTTATGGCCCAGCACTGTCTTCGAGCAGTACTTC. Protein sequence: CASSLWPSTVFEQYF.

The count of this clonotype is one. The rearrangement uses TRBV29-1 and TRBJ2-5; the D gene could be TRBD1 or TRBD2 (5 bases each). The V gene's germline CDR1 is SQVTM and CDR2 ANQGSEA. The CDR3 contains 12 residues. Between the trimmed V and J ends, which lost 4 bases and 4 bases, there was a span of 10 bases. The CDR3 sequence: CSVVPGAETQYF. The CDR3, as DNA: TGCAGCGTTGTGCCCGGGGCAGAGACCCAGTACTTC.

The chain is built from TRBV4-2 and TRBJ1-5; the match to TRBD1 covers 7 bases. Germline assignment: CDR1 LGHNA and CDR2 YNFKEQ. The trim removed 0 bases at V and 5 bases at J, leaving 4 bases unmatched. CDR3 length equals 15 residues. The CDR3 bases are TGTGCCAGCAGCCAAGATCCGACAGGGCATCAGCCCCAGCATTTT. Amino acid sequence: CASSQDPTGHQPQHF.

This clonotype has more than one count but fewer than ten. This rearrangement joins TRBV20-1 to TRBJ2-5; D call uncertain. There are 11 residues in the CDR3. Deletions cut 7 bases from V and 5 bases from J, with 11 bases between. Per germline, CDR1 DFQATT and CDR2 SNEGSKA (reference sequence). CDR3 bases: TGCAGTGGTACCCACGGTGAGACCCAGTACTTC. This gives the protein CSGTHGETQYF.

The chain joins TRBV6-2 or TRBV6-3 to TRBJ2-7, with D uncertain. CDR1 and CDR2 (germline): MNHEY, SVGEGT. V was shortened by 8 bases and J by 3 bases, with 11 bases between the two germline ends. CDR3 length: 12 residues. The CDR3 here is CASGRLDYEQYF. CDR3 bases: TGTGCCAGCGGGCGGCTAGACTACGAGCAGTACTTC.

This clonotype was detected many times. J is TRBJ1-5 and V is TRBV5-1; D may be TRBD1 (5 bases). Germline V lookup: CDR1 SGHRS, CDR2 YFSETQ. The CDR3 spans 15 residues. V lost 4 bases and J 5 bases, leaving 16 bases between the germline ends. Here the CDR3 reads CASSLRTGGDQPQHF. The CDR3 bases are TGCGCCAGCAGCCTTCGGACGGGGGGGGATCAGCCCCAGCATTTT.

This rearrangement joins TRBV4-1 to TRBJ1-4; 8 nucleotides agree with TRBD1. Trimming at V came to 0 bases and at J to 8 bases, leaving 5 bases not matched to a gene. This CDR3 is built from 15 residues. Germline CDR1 and CDR2: MGHRA and YSYEKL. CDR3 DNA sequence: TGCGCCAGCAGCCAAGATCAGGGGGCTCGCGAAAAACTGTTTTTT. As protein: CASSQDQGAREKLFF.

This chain connects TRBV20-1 to TRBJ1-1, with D perhaps TRBD1 (5 bases). The germline V gene encodes CDR1 DFQATT and CDR2 SNEGSKA (reference sequence). This CDR3 region has 16 residues. Trimming removed 3 bases from V and 0 bases from J, with 17 bases in between. CDR3 protein: CSASRAGSFVNTEAFF. The CDR3 region has the DNA TGCAGTGCTAGTAGGGCAGGGAGTTTCGTGAACACTGAAGCTTTCTTT.